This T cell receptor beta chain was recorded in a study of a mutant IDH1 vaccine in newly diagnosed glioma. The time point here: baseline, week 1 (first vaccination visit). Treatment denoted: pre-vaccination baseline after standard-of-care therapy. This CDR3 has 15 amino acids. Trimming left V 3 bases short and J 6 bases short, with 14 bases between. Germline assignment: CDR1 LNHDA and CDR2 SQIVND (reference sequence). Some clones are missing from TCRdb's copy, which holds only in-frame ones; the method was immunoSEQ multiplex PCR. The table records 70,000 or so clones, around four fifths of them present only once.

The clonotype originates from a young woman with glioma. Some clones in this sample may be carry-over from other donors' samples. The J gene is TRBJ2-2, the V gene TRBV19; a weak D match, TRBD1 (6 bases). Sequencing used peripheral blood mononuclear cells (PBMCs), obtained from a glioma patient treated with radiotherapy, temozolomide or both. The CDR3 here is CASSMGNYRAGELFF. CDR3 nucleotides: TGTGCCAGTAGTATGGGAAATTACAGGGCCGGGGAGCTGTTTTTT.